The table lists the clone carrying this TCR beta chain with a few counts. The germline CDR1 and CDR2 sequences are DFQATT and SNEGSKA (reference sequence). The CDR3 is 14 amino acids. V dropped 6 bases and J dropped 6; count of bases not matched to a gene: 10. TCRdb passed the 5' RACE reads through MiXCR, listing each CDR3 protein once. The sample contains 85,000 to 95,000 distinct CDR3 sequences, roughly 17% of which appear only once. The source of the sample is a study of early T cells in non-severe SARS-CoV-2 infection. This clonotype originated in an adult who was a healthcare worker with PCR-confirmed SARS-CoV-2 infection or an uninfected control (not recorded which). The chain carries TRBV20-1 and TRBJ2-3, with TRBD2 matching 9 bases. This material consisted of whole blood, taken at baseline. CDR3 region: CSAIAGVGPDTQYF. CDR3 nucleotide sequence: TGCAGTGCCATAGCGGGAGTCGGGCCGGATACGCAGTATTTT.